The sequence of this T cell receptor beta chain was determined in a study of CD8+CD57+ T cells in acquired aplastic anemia. Across the whole study: Sorted CD4+ and CD8+ cell DNA averaged roughly 3 ug.

Points on this clonotype: Antigen: not known.

Using genomic DNA as the template, TCR beta VDJ and CDR3 profiling was carried out. Using its own MiXCR run on the reads, TCRdb lists one record per CDR3 protein. This sample carries 150,000 to 200,000 distinct CDR3 sequences, less than 60% of them seen once, and the ten largest clones take 0.85% to 1.3%. An expansion of CD8+CD57+ cells by flow cytometry had been shown in patients chosen for sequencing. Sampling of blood occurred while the patients had still received no therapy. Whole-study results and caveats: Over 25 CD8+ CDR3 sequences occurred in both the patients and the controls.

The ends were cut back, 0 bases at V and 9 bases at J, with 4 bases in the middle. Germline V gene lookup returns CDR1 SGDLS and CDR2 YYNGEE. The length of the CDR3 is 12 residues. V and J are TRBV9 and TRBJ1-6; D gene ambiguous. This receptor was obtained from a human donor with aplastic anemia. Sequencing was done on a sample of sorted CD4+, CD8+, or CD8+CD57+ T cells (not recorded which) from PBMCs. The CDR3 spells CASSVGSSPLHF. For the CDR3, the DNA is TGTGCCAGCAGCGTAGGAAGTTCACCCCTCCACTTT.